Included here is one T cell receptor beta chain sequence, with context. The antigen remains undetermined. The sample is drawn from a study of PD-1 blockade in classical Hodgkin lymphoma. Notes on the study in general: Causes of the repertoire differences remain undefined, possibly disease activity or prior therapy. Newly diagnosed patients reportedly had lower baseline TCR diversity than healthy donors.

Method: immunoSEQ multiplex PCR; TCRdb's copy keeps in-frame clones and lacks some. The table has fewer than 35,000 clones, roughly 94% seen once. Time point here: newly diagnosed, previously untreated cHL patient sample. For comparison, PBMCs from newly diagnosed, untreated classical Hodgkin lymphoma were used. V gave up 7 bases and J gave up 5 bases; unmatched junction bases: 1. CDR1 and CDR2 from the germline V gene are MGHDK and SYGVNS. CDR3 length equals 13 residues. What was sequenced was peripheral blood mononuclear cells (PBMCs). This clonotype was obtained from a human donor with classical Hodgkin lymphoma. This chain connects TRBV25-1 to TRBJ2-1; TRBD2 agrees at 11 bases. This CDR3 reads CASISGGDNEQFF. The CDR3 bases are TGTGCCAGCATTAGCGGGGGGGACAATGAGCAGTTCTTC.